The TCR beta chain described here comes from a study of blood T cell repertoires in COVID-19. Study information: Both acute and convalescent COVID-19 samples were obtained from the United States, Italy and Spain.

This CDR3 comprises 12 residues. V was trimmed by 4 bases and J by 4 bases, leaving 8 bases between them. Per the original methods: Reference gene primer amplification in the assay estimated nucleated cell counts. The table came from immunoSEQ multiplex PCR; TCRdb's copy has only in-frame clones and leaves some out. V, J and clone size are taken as reported in that table, and D and trimming were inferred from the DNA itself. Of more than 85,000 clones listed, 65% to 85% were seen once; the top ten hold 20% to 30%. This sequence originates from a man at least 80 years old with active or convalescent COVID-19. The sequencing input was peripheral blood. The chain is built from TRBV12-3 or TRBV12-4 and TRBJ2-7; no clear D gene. CDR3 nucleotide sequence: TGTGCCAGCAGTTCGACCAGGTACGAGCAGTACTTC. Translation gives CASSSTRYEQYF.